This T cell receptor (beta chain) was captured in a study of CD8+CD57+ T cells in acquired aplastic anemia. This clonotype was seen more than once but under ten times. The CDR3 covers 13 residues. The ends were cut back, 1 base at V and 1 base at J, with 8 bases in the middle. From germline, CDR1 is SQVTM and CDR2 ANQGSEA. Genomic DNA constituted the template upon which TCR beta VDJ and CDR3 profiling was performed. TCRdb used MiXCR to reprocess the reads, holding one entry per CDR3 protein. The repertoire holds roughly 180,000 distinct CDR3 sequences, about 44% seen once, with 10% to 15% in the top ten. For sequencing, patients were chosen who had shown expansion of CD8+CD57+ cells by flow cytometry.

The TCR was taken from a human donor with aplastic anemia. This sequence joins TRBV29-1 and TRBJ2-7; D unresolved. The sample taken for sequencing was sorted CD4+, CD8+, or CD8+CD57+ T cells (not recorded which) from PBMCs. Here the CDR3 DNA reads TGCAGCGTTGAAGGGTGGGATTCCTACGAGCAGTACTTC. Translating gives CSVEGWDSYEQYF.